The rows below give T cell receptor beta chains drawn from one sample of a study of blood T cell repertoires in COVID-19. Using immunoSEQ multiplex PCR, the repertoire was profiled, and TCRdb retains in-frame clones only, with some absent. The sample includes 140,000 to 150,000 clones, over 75% seen only once; the top ten take roughly two fifths. Sequencing input: peripheral blood. These receptors all come from a human donor in a cohort sampled during active COVID-19. The CDR3 runs from the conserved cysteine through the conserved F or W. D genes are given only for firm matches. Size is stated for part of the rows, as once, few or many counts, or as a class when the clone is expanded.

v_gene,j_gene,abundance,d_gene,CDR3nt,CDR3aa
TRBV11-1,TRBJ1-1,once,TRBD1,TGTGCCAGCAGCCCATACCGACAGGGGATCAAAGCTTTCTTT,CASSPYRQGIKAFF
TRBV2,TRBJ2-2,NA,TRBD2,TGTGCCAGCAGATTGACTAGCGCGGGCACCGGGGAGCTGTTTTTT,CASRLTSAGTGELFF
TRBV4-3,TRBJ2-7,NA,NA,TGCGCCAGCAGCCAAGTGGTGCGGAAGTACGAGCAGTACTTC,CASSQVVRKYEQYF
TRBV3-1/TRBV3-2,TRBJ2-1,few,NA,TGTGCCAGCAGCCAAGACGGCGGATTCTACAATGAGCAGTTCTTC,CASSQDGGFYNEQFF
TRBV15,TRBJ1-1,NA,NA,TGTGCCACCAGCAGAGACCAGGGCACTGAAGCTTTCTTT,CATSRDQGTEAFF
TRBV6-5,TRBJ1-3,NA,NA,TGTGCCAGCAGGGAGGGGGGGAGCACCATATATTTT,CASREGGSTIYF
TRBV11-3,TRBJ2-3,NA,NA,TGTGCCAGCAGCTTCCAAGTTCGAGGGACAGATACGCAGTATTTT,CASSFQVRGTDTQYF
TRBV2,TRBJ1-6,NA,NA,TGTGCCAGCAGTGGGTTCGGGGGGAATTCACCCCTCCACTTT,CASSGFGGNSPLHF
TRBV11-3,TRBJ2-1,NA,NA,TGTGCCAGCAGCTTAAAAGGACTAAGCGTCTTCTACAATGAGCAGTTCTTC,CASSLKGLSVFYNEQFF
TRBV7-9,TRBJ1-1,NA,TRBD1,TGTGCCAGCAGCTTAGGATTGACAGGGTACACTGAAGCTTTCTTT,CASSLGLTGYTEAFF
TRBV19,TRBJ2-7,NA,TRBD1,TGTGCCAGTAGTATTACAGGGGCCGGCTACGAGCAGTACTTC,CASSITGAGYEQYF
TRBV9,TRBJ2-3,NA,TRBD2,TGTGCCAGCAGCTTGGGACTAGCGGGGGTAACAGATACGCAGTATTTT,CASSLGLAGVTDTQYF
TRBV30,TRBJ2-1,NA,TRBD2,TGTGCCTGTAAGCGGGAGCGCGAGCAGTTCTTC,CACKREREQFF
TRBV19,TRBJ1-2,NA,TRBD1,TGTGCCAGTAACCACGGCGGGACAGGCAGCTTTAACTATGGCTACACCTTC,CASNHGGTGSFNYGYTF
TRBV3-1/TRBV3-2,TRBJ2-1,NA,TRBD2,TGTGCCAGCGGATTCCTATTAGCGGGAAGTGTCGATGAGCAGTTCTTC,CASGFLLAGSVDEQFF
TRBV12-5,TRBJ2-1,NA,NA,TGTGCTAGTGGTTTGGTACAGGGCTCCTACAATGAGCAGTTCTTC,CASGLVQGSYNEQFF
TRBV7-8,TRBJ1-6,NA,NA,TGTGCCAGCAGCTTAGGTGGGAGCGAGAATTCACCCCTCCACTTT,CASSLGGSENSPLHF
TRBV7-2,TRBJ1-5,NA,NA,TGTGCCAGCAGCTTAGAAGGGGGACAGCCCCAGCATTTT,CASSLEGGQPQHF
TRBV18,TRBJ1-2,NA,NA,TGTGCCAGCTCACCCGGGGATGGCTACACCTTC,CASSPGDGYTF
TRBV10-3,TRBJ2-3,NA,TRBD2,TGTGCCATTCAGGGACTAGCGGGAACGTTAGATACGCAGTATTTT,CAIQGLAGTLDTQYF
TRBV25-1,TRBJ2-2,NA,TRBD1,TGTGCCAGCAGTGCTGACAGGGGGCGGGCCGGGGAGCTGTTTTTT,CASSADRGRAGELFF
TRBV4-3,TRBJ1-4,NA,NA,TGCGCCAGCAGCCAAGATCGAGGAGGGTGGGGTGAGGAAAAACTGTTTTTT,CASSQDRGGWGEEKLFF
TRBV7-2,TRBJ1-1,NA,NA,TGTGCCAGCAGCTTAGTAGAAGCTTTCTTT,CASSLVEAFF
TRBV5-4,TRBJ2-1,once,TRBD2,TGTGCCAGCAGCCTAGCGGGAGGGAGATCGAATGAGCAGTTCTTC,CASSLAGGRSNEQFF
TRBV19,TRBJ2-5,NA,TRBD2,TGTGCCAGTGGTGGGACTAGCGGGAGGGGGACCCAGTACTTC,CASGGTSGRGTQYF
TRBV30,TRBJ1-2,once,NA,TGTGCCTGGAGCCCAGGGGACGGCTATGGCTACACCTTC,CAWSPGDGYGYTF
TRBV11-3,TRBJ2-7,NA,NA,TGTGCCAGCAGCGGCGGGTTCCGCGAGCAGTACTTC,CASSGGFREQYF
TRBV9,TRBJ2-5,NA,NA,TGTGCCAGCAGCTTCGGCCCCGGCGGGGAGACCCAGTACTTC,CASSFGPGGETQYF
TRBV18,TRBJ1-1,NA,NA,TGTGCCAGCTCACTTCACCGGGAGGGCACTGAAGCTTTCTTT,CASSLHREGTEAFF
TRBV11-2,TRBJ2-5,NA,NA,TGTGCCAGCAGCTTAGCAAGAGCGTCGGAGACCCAGTACTTC,CASSLARASETQYF
TRBV4-3,TRBJ1-6,NA,NA,TGCGCCAGCAGCCAAGAGAGTGGACAGAGCTCCTATAATTCACCCCTCCACTTT,CASSQESGQSSYNSPLHF
TRBV9,TRBJ2-1,few,TRBD2,TGTGCCAGCAGCGAGGGACTAGCGGGAGTAATTAGAAATGAGCAGTTCTTC,CASSEGLAGVIRNEQFF
TRBV7-2,TRBJ2-7,NA,NA,TGTGCCAGCAGCTTAGCCGGGAAACTCTACGAGCAGTACTTC,CASSLAGKLYEQYF
TRBV6-6,TRBJ1-2,NA,TRBD1,TGTGCCAGCAGTAATCAGGGGGACTATGGCTACACCTTC,CASSNQGDYGYTF
TRBV5-6,TRBJ1-4,NA,NA,TGTGCCAGCAGCTTGTTGGGGGGGAAACTGTTTTTT,CASSLLGGKLFF
TRBV5-1,TRBJ2-1,NA,NA,TGCGCCAGCAGCTTGGGCAGAAACGATGAGCAGTTCTTC,CASSLGRNDEQFF
TRBV12-3/TRBV12-4,TRBJ1-4,NA,TRBD1,TGTGCCAGCAGTCCGGGACAGACTGAAAAACTGTTTTTT,CASSPGQTEKLFF
TRBV2,TRBJ1-4,NA,NA,TGTGCCAGCAGTGAAGGGGGAGTTGCTAATGAAAAACTGTTTTTT,CASSEGGVANEKLFF
TRBV7-2,TRBJ2-3,NA,NA,TGTGCCAGCAGCTCCGATAGCCTAATGAGAAATACGCAGTATTTT,CASSSDSLMRNTQYF
TRBV6-5,TRBJ1-1,once,TRBD1,TGTGCCAGCAGTTTAATGAGGGGGCATGAAGCTTTCTTT,CASSLMRGHEAFF
TRBV7-2,TRBJ2-1,NA,NA,TGTGCCAGCAGCCCCACAGCCAGGATCGGGGATGAGCAGTTCTTC,CASSPTARIGDEQFF
TRBV7-3,TRBJ2-3,few,TRBD1,TGTGCCAGCAGCCTAGGGGGCCTGAGGGATACGCAGTATTTT,CASSLGGLRDTQYF
TRBV7-5,TRBJ1-4,NA,NA,TGTGTCAGAAGCGACCACCGGGACAGGGTTCATGAAAAACTGTTTTTT,CVRSDHRDRVHEKLFF
TRBV4-3,TRBJ2-1,NA,NA,TGCGCCAGCAGCCAAGAATGGGGGGCTAGCGGCAACAATGAGCAGTTCTTC,CASSQEWGASGNNEQFF
TRBV7-2,TRBJ2-5,NA,TRBD1,TGTGCCAGCAGCCTGGACAGGGTCTATGAGACCCAGTACTTC,CASSLDRVYETQYF
TRBV19,TRBJ1-1,NA,NA,TGTGCCAGTAGTATAGGGACAGCGAGGGAAGCTTTCTTT,CASSIGTAREAFF
TRBV11-3,TRBJ2-7,NA,NA,TGTGCCAGCAGTCCCTTAGGGACACCCACCTACGAGCAGTACTTC,CASSPLGTPTYEQYF
TRBV7-9,TRBJ2-5,NA,NA,TGTGCCAGCAGCTTAGGGGCGCAAGAGACCCAGTACTTC,CASSLGAQETQYF
TRBV7-2,TRBJ2-7,NA,NA,TGTGCCAGCAGCCCCCAGGGGCTTTCCTACGAGCAGTACTTC,CASSPQGLSYEQYF
TRBV11-2,TRBJ2-1,few,TRBD2,TGTGCCAGCAGCTTAGCGCGGGGGAACAATGAGCAGTTCTTC,CASSLARGNNEQFF
TRBV2,TRBJ1-1,NA,TRBD1,TGTGCCAGCAGTGCCGGGACAGCAAACACTGAAGCTTTCTTT,CASSAGTANTEAFF
TRBV21-1,TRBJ2-3,NA,NA,TGTGCCAGCAGCAAGGGACACCTCACAGATACGCAGTATTTT,CASSKGHLTDTQYF